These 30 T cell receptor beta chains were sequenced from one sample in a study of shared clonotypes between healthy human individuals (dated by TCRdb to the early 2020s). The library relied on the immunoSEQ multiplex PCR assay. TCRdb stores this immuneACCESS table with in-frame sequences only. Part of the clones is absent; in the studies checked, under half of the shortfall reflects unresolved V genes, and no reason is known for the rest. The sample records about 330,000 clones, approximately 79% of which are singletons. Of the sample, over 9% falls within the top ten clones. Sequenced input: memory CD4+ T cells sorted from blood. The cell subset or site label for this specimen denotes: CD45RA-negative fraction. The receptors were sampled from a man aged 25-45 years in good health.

For the CDR3, the DNA is TGTGCCAGCAGCTTTTCCAGCCACAATCAGCCCCAGCATTTT. It encodes CASSFSSHNQPQHF. The V and J genes are TRBV5-6 and TRBJ1-5; D not resolved. Per germline, CDR1 SGHDT and CDR2 YYEEEE. The CDR3 spans 14 residues. V lost 2 bases and J 3 bases, leaving 9 bases between the germline ends. The full variable domain, its missing parts supplied by reference TRBV5-6 and TRBJ1-5, is DAGVTQSPTHLIKTRGQQVTLRCSPKSGHDTVSWYQQALGQGPQFIFQYYEEEERQRGNFPDRFSGHQFPNYSSELNVNALLLGDSALYLCASSFSSHNQPQHFGDGTRLSIL.

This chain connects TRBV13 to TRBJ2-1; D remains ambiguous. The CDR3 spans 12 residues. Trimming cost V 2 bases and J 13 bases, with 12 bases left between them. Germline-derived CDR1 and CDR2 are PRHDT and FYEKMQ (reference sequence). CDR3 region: CASSLYTRAQFF. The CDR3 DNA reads TGTGCCAGCAGCTTATATACACGGGCTCAGTTCTTC. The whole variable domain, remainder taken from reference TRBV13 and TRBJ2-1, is AAGVIQSPRHLIKEKRETATLKCYPIPRHDTVYWYQQGPGQDPQFLISFYEKMQSDKGSIPDRFSAQQFSDYHSELNMSSLELGDSALYFCASSLYTRAQFFGPGTRLTVL.

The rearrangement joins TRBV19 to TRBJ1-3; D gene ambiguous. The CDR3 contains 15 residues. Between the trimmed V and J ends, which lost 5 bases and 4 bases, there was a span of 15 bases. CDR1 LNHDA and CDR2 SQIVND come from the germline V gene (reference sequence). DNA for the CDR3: TGTGCCAGTAGTCCACAGCAAGGACCAGGAAACACCATATATTTT. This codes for CASSPQQGPGNTIYF.

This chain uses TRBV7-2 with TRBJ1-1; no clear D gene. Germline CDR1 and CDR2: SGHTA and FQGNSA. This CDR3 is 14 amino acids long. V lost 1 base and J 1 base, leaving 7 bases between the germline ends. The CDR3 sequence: CASSLGQANTEAFF. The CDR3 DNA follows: TGTGCCAGCAGCTTAGGGCAGGCGAACACTGAAGCTTTCTTT.

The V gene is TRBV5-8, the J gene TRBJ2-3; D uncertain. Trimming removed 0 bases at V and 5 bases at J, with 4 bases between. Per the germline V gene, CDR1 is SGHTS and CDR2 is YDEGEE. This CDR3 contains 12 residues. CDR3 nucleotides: TGTGCCAGCAGCTTGGCGGTAGATACGCAGTATTTT. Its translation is CASSLAVDTQYF.

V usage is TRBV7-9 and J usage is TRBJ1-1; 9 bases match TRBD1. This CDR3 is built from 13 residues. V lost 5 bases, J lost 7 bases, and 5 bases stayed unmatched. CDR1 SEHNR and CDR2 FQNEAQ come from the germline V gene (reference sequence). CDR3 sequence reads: CASSRDRDGEAFF. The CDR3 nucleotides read TGTGCCAGCAGCAGGGACAGGGATGGTGAAGCTTTCTTT.

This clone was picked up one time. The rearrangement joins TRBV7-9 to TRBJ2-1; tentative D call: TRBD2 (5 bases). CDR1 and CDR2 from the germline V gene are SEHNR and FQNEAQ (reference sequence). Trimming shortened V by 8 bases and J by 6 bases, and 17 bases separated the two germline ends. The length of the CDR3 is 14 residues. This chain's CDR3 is CASRSFIGVNEQFF. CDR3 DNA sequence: TGTGCCAGCCGCAGTTTCATCGGGGTCAATGAGCAGTTCTTC.

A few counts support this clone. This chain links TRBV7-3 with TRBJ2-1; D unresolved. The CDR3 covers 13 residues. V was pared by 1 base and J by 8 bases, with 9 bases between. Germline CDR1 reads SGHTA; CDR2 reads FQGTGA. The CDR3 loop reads CASSLNRRDEQFF. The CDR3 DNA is TGTGCCAGCAGCTTAAATCGTCGGGATGAGCAGTTCTTC.

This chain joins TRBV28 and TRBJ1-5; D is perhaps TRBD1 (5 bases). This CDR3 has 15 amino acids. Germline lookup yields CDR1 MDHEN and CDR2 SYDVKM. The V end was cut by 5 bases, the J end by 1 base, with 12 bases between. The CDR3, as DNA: TGTGCCAGCAGTCCCCAAGGGGTGAGCAATCAGCCCCAGCATTTT. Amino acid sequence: CASSPQGVSNQPQHF.

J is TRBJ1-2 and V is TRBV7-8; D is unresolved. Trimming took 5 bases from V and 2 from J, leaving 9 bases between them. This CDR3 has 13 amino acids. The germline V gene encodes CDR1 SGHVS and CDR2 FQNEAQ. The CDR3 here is CASSDNMNYGYTF. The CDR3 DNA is TGTGCCAGCAGCGATAACATGAACTATGGCTACACCTTC.

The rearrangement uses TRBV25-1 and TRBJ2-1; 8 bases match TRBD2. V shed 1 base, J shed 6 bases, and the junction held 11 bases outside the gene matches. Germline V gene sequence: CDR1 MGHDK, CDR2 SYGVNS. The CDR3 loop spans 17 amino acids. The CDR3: CASSESRSSGNVNEQFF. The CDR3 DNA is TGTGCCAGCAGTGAATCTCGGAGTAGCGGGAACGTCAATGAGCAGTTCTTC.

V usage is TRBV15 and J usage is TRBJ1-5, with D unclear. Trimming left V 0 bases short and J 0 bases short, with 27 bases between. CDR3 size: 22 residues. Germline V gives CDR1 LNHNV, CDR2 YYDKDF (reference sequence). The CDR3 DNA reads TGTGCCACCAGCAGAGATTACGTACAGATCCCTACGTATAAAGCTAGCAATCAGCCCCAGCATTTT. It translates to CATSRDYVQIPTYKASNQPQHF.

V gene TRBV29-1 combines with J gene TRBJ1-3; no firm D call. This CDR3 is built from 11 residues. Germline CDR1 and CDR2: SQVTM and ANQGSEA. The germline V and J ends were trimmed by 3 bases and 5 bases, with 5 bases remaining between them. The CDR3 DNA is TGCAGCGTTGAGGAGCGAAACACCATATATTTT. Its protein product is CSVEERNTIYF.

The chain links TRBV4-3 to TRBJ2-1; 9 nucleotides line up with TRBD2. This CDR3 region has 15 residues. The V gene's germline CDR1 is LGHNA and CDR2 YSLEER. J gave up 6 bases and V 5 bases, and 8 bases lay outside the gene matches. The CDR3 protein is CASSTRLADRNEQFF. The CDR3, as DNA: TGCGCCAGCAGCACCCGACTAGCGGACCGCAATGAGCAGTTCTTC.

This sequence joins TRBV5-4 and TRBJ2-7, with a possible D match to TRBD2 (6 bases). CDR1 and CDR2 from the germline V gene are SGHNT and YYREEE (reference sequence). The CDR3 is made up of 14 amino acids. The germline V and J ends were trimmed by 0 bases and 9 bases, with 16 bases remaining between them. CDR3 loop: CASSLEGGVWGQYF. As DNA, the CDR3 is TGTGCCAGCAGCTTGGAAGGCGGGGTTTGGGGGCAGTACTTC.

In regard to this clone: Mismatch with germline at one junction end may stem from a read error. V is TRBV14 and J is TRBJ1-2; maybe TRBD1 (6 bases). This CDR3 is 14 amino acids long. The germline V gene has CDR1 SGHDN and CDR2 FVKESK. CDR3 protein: CASSQGTANYGHTF. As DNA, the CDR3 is TGTGCCAGCAGCCAAGGGACAGCAAACTATGGCCACACCTTC.

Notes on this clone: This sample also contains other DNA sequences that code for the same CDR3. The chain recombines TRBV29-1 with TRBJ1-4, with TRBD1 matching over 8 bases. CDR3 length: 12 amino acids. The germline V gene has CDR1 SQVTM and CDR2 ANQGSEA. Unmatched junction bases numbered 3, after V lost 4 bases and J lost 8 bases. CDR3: CSVGQGQEKLFF. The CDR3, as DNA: TGCAGCGTTGGACAGGGGCAAGAAAAACTGTTTTTT. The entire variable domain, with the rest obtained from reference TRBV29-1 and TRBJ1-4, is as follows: SAVISQKPSRDICQRGTSLTIQCQVDSQVTMMFWYRQQPGQSLTLIATANQGSEATYESGFVIDKFPISRPNLTFSTLTVSNMSPEDSSIYLCSVGQGQEKLFFGSGTQLSVL.

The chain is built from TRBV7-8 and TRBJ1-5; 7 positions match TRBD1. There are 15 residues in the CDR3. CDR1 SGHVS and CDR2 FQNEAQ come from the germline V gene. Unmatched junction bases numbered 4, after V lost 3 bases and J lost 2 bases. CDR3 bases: TGTGCCAGCAGCTTTGACAGGGCCGGCAATCAGCCCCAGCATTTT. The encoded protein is CASSFDRAGNQPQHF. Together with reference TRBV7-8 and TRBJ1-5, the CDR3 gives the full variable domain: GAGVSQSPRYKVAKRGQDVALRCDPISGHVSLFWYQQALGQGPEFLTYFQNEAQLDKSGLPSDRFFAERPEGSVSTLKIQRTQQEDSAVYLCASSFDRAGNQPQHFGDGTRLSIL.

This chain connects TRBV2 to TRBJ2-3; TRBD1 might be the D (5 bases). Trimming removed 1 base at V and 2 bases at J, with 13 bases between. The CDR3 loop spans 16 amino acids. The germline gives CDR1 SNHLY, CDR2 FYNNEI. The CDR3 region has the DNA TGTGCCAGCAGTGAAGATAAGGGGTTCACCACAGATACGCAGTATTTT. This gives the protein CASSEDKGFTTDTQYF.

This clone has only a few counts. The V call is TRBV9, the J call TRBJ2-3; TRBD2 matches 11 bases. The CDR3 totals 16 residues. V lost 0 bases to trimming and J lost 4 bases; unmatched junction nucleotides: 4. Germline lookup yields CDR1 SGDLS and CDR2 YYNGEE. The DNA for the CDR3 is TGTGCCAGCAGCGTAGGCATTAGCGGGAGGGCAGATACGCAGTATTTT. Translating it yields CASSVGISGRADTQYF. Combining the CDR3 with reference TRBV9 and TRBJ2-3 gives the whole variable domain DSGVTQTPKHLITATGQRVTLRCSPRSGDLSVYWYQQSLDQGLQFLIQYYNGEERAKGNILERFSAQQFPDLHSELNLSSLELGDSALYFCASSVGISGRADTQYFGPGTRLTVL.

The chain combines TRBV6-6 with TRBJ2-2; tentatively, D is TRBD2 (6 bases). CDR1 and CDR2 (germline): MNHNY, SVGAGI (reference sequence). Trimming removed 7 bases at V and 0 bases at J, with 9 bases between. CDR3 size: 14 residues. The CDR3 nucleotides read TGTGCCAGCAACGGGGGACCGAACACCGGGGAGCTGTTTTTT. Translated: CASNGGPNTGELFF.

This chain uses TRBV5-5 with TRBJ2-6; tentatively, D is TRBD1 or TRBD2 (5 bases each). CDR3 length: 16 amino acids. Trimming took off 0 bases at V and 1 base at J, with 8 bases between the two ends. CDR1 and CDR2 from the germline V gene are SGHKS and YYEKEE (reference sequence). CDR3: CASSLAGASGANVLTF. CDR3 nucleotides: TGTGCCAGCAGCTTGGCCGGGGCATCTGGGGCCAACGTCCTGACTTTC.

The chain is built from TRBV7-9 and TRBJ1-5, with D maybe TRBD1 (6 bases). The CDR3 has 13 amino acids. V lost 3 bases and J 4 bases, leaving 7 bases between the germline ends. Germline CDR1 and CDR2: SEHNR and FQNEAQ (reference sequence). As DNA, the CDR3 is TGTGCCAGCAGCTTCGGACAGAATCAGCCCCAGCATTTT. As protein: CASSFGQNQPQHF.

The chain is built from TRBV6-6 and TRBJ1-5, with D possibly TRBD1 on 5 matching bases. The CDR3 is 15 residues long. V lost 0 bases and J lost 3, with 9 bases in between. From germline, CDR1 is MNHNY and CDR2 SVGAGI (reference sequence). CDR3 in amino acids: CASSYSAGPNQPQHF. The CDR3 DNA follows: TGTGCCAGCAGTTACTCAGCAGGGCCCAATCAGCCCCAGCATTTT.

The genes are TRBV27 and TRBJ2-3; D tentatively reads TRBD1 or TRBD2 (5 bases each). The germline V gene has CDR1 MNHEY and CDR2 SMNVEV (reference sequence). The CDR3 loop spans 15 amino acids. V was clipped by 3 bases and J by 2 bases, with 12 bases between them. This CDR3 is CASSFGGALTDTQYF. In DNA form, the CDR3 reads TGTGCCAGCAGTTTTGGGGGAGCGCTCACAGATACGCAGTATTTT.

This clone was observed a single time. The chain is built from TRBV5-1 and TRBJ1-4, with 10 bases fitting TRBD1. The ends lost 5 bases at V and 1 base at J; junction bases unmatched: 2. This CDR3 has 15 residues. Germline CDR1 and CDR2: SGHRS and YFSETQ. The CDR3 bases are TGCGCCAGCAGTCGGGACAGGGGAACTAATGAAAAACTGTTTTTT. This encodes CASSRDRGTNEKLFF.

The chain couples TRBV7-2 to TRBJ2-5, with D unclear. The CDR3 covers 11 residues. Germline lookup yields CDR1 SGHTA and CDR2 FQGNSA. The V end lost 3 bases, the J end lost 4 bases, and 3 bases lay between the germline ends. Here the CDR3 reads CASSFLETQYF. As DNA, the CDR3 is TGTGCCAGCAGCTTTCTAGAGACCCAGTACTTC.

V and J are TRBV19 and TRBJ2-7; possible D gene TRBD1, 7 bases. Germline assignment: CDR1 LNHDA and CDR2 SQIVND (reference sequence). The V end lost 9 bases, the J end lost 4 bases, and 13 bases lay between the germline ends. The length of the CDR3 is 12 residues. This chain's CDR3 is CASAGQPYEQYF. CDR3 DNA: TGTGCCAGCGCGGGACAGCCATACGAGCAGTACTTC. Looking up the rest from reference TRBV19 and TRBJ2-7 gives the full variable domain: DGGITQSPKYLFRKEGQNVTLSCEQNLNHDAMYWYRQDPGQGLRLIYYSQIVNDFQKGDIAEGYSVSREKKESFPLTVTSAQKNPTAFYLCASAGQPYEQYFGPGTRLTVT.

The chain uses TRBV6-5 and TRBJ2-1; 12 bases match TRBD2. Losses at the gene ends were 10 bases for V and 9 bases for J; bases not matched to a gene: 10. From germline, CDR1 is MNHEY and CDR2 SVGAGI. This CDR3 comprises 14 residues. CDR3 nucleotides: TGTGCCACCCAAGGGACTAGCGGGTTCAGTGAGCAGTTCTTC. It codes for CATQGTSGFSEQFF.

CDR3 amino acids: CASSPVQSSGANVLTF. The CDR3 nucleotides are TGTGCCAGCTCACCCGTTCAGAGCTCTGGGGCCAACGTCCTGACTTTC. The chain couples TRBV18 to TRBJ2-6, with D unclear. The CDR3 is 16 residues long. Germline assignment: CDR1 KGHSH and CDR2 LQKENI. Trimming cost V 3 bases and J 0 bases, with 9 bases left between them.